This entry lists 23 T cell receptor beta chains sequenced from one sample in a study of T-cell memory formation after mild COVID-19. TCRdb fed the 5' RACE reads into MiXCR, producing one record per CDR3 protein. The data contain 250,000 to 350,000 distinct CDR3 sequences, 15% to 20% of them singletons. Material for sequencing was PBMCs or a T cell subset sorted from them (not recorded which). The receptors derive from a man younger than 30 who had mild COVID-19 (a few samples of this study predate the infection). Cell type and time point are not known.

This clonotype showed up just a few times. The CDR3 reads CASSPKGATETQYF. The CDR3 DNA reads TGCGCCAGCAGCCCGAAGGGGGCGACGGAGACCCAGTACTTC. The V call is TRBV4-3, the J call TRBJ2-5; 7 nucleotides match TRBD1. This CDR3 contains 14 residues. Looked up from germline, CDR1 is LGHNA and CDR2 is YSLEER. Germline trimming cut 4 bases from V and 5 bases from J; bases unmatched to any gene: 7.

CDR3 residues: CASSHQNPTGYEQYF. Here the CDR3 DNA reads TGCGCCAGCAGCCACCAGAACCCGACGGGGTACGAGCAGTACTTC. This rearrangement joins TRBV4-3 to TRBJ2-7, with D possibly TRBD2 on 5 matching bases. With 3 bases removed from V and 4 bases from J, the gap between germline ends came to 16 bases. This CDR3 is built from 15 residues. Germline CDR1 reads LGHNA; CDR2 reads YSLEER.

The sample holds a few counts of this clonotype. The gene calls are TRBV7-2 and TRBJ2-3; D ambiguous. Per germline, CDR1 SGHTA and CDR2 FQGNSA. This CDR3 is 12 amino acids long. V dropped 7 bases and J dropped 1 base, with 6 bases sitting between them. The CDR3 is CASNSGTDTQYF. The DNA of the CDR3 is TGTGCCAGCAACTCGGGCACAGATACGCAGTATTTT.

The rearrangement uses TRBV6-1 and TRBJ1-3; maybe TRBD1 (5 bases). CDR3 length equals 16 residues. CDR1 is MNHNS and CDR2 is SASEGT in the germline V gene. The V end was cut by 2 bases, the J end by 0 bases, with 11 bases between. For the CDR3, the DNA is TGTGCCAGCAGTGAATGGCGGGGCAGCTCTGGAAACACCATATATTTT. It encodes CASSEWRGSSGNTIYF.

V is TRBV2 and J is TRBJ2-1, with 7 nucleotides matching TRBD1. This CDR3 is 14 amino acids long. The trim removed 7 bases at V and 4 bases at J, leaving 7 bases unmatched. Germline V gene data show CDR1 as SNHLY and CDR2 as FYNNEI. The CDR3 loop reads CASTEQGQYNEQFF. The CDR3 coding sequence is TGTGCCAGCACAGAGCAGGGACAGTACAATGAGCAGTTCTTC. The full variable domain, its missing parts supplied by reference TRBV2 and TRBJ2-1, is EPEVTQTPSHQVTQMGQEVILRCVPISNHLYFYWYRQILGQKVEFLVSFYNNEISEKSEIFDDQFSVERPDGSNFTLKIRSTKLEDSAMYFCASTEQGQYNEQFFGPGTRLTVL.

CDR3 amino acids: CASSYGFGVGEAFF. In DNA, the CDR3 is TGTGCCAGCAGTTACGGTTTCGGGGTAGGTGAAGCTTTCTTT. This chain joins TRBV6-5 and TRBJ1-1, with unresolved D. From germline, CDR1 is MNHEY and CDR2 SVGAGI. The V and J ends lost 2 bases and 7 bases respectively, with 14 bases between them. This CDR3 is 14 amino acids long.

In its sample, this clonotype was seen many times. This chain links TRBV7-2 with TRBJ2-5; D remains unclear. The germline V and J ends were trimmed by 0 bases and 5 bases, with 4 bases remaining between them. Germline CDR1 and CDR2: SGHTA and FQGNSA. The CDR3 totals 12 residues. The CDR3 region is CASSLAPETQYF. CDR3 DNA: TGTGCCAGCAGCTTAGCGCCGGAGACCCAGTACTTC.

This clonotype has a handful of counts. This chain joins TRBV4-3 and TRBJ2-2; 8 nucleotides agree with TRBD2. There are 18 residues in the CDR3. Germline assignment: CDR1 LGHNA and CDR2 YSLEER. The trim removed 0 bases at V and 4 bases at J, leaving 10 bases unmatched. The DNA for the CDR3 is TGCGCCAGCAGCCAAGATATAGGTGGGACTAGTCCCACCGGGGAGCTGTTTTTT. Translating gives CASSQDIGGTSPTGELFF.

The V call is TRBV12-3 or TRBV12-4, the J call TRBJ2-5; D uncertain. V shed 6 bases and J shed 5 bases, with 16 bases lying between them. This CDR3 spans 14 amino acids. CDR3 DNA sequence: TGTGCCAGCAGCTTCGGAGCTGTCGGGGAGACCCAGTACTTC. It translates to CASSFGAVGETQYF.

J is TRBJ2-3 and V is TRBV24-1; tentatively, D is TRBD1 or TRBD2 (6 bases each). Germline V CDR1 and CDR2: KGHDR, SFDVKD. Trimming pared 3 bases from V and 4 bases from J, leaving 22 bases between. The CDR3 runs to 18 residues. The CDR3 sequence is CATSDTGGDVGAPDTQYF. The CDR3 nucleotides are TGTGCCACCAGTGATACCGGGGGCGACGTGGGGGCCCCAGATACGCAGTATTTT.

J is TRBJ1-2 and V is TRBV9; 8 bases map to TRBD1. The CDR3 runs to 15 residues. Losses at the gene ends were 0 bases for V and 7 bases for J; bases not matched to a gene: 8. The germline CDR1 and CDR2 sequences are SGDLS and YYNGEE. The CDR3 sequence: CASSVDFQGASGYTF. The CDR3 nucleotides read TGTGCCAGCAGCGTAGACTTCCAGGGGGCGAGTGGCTACACCTTC.

The chain joins TRBV7-9 to TRBJ2-1; the match to TRBD1 covers 8 bases. J was trimmed by 12 bases and V by 4 bases; bases with no gene match: 11. Germline V gene data show CDR1 as SEHNR and CDR2 as FQNEAQ (reference sequence). This CDR3 comprises 14 residues. This CDR3 is CASSSGQGMVLQFF. CDR3 in DNA: TGTGCCAGCAGCTCTGGACAGGGTATGGTTCTGCAGTTCTTC. Full variable domain (remainder filled in from reference TRBV7-9 and TRBJ2-1): DTGVSQNPRHKITKRGQNVTFRCDPISEHNRLYWYRQTLGQGPEFLTYFQNEAQLEKSRLLSDRFSAERPKGSFSTLEIQRTEQGDSAMYLCASSSGQGMVLQFFGPGTRLTVL.

The chain employs TRBV18 and TRBJ1-1, with D unclear. The V gene's germline CDR1 is KGHSH and CDR2 LQKENI. V was pared by 3 bases and J by 11 bases, with 22 bases between. The CDR3 length is 15 residues. CDR3 region: CASSPAVVALRGAFF. CDR3 coding DNA: TGTGCCAGCTCACCGGCGGTGGTGGCTTTACGGGGTGCTTTCTTT.

This clonotype was counted ten times or more. This chain connects TRBV7-2 to TRBJ1-2; TRBD1 matches 7 bases. Germline CDR1 is SGHTA and CDR2 is FQGNSA. Trimming cost V 5 bases and J 3 bases; bases outside gene matches: 3. The CDR3 sequence is 13 residues long. CDR3 nucleotide sequence: TGTGCCAGCAGCCAGACAGGGTACTATGGCTACACCTTC. It codes for CASSQTGYYGYTF.

This clonotype was picked up a small number of times. This rearrangement joins TRBV6-2 or TRBV6-3 to TRBJ1-1; 7 bases align to TRBD1. The junction had 7 bases not matched to a gene; V was cut back by 6 bases and J by 0 bases. Germline CDR1 is MNHEY and CDR2 is SVGEGT. This CDR3 region has 15 residues. The chain's CDR3 is CASRRWGQLNTEAFF. CDR3 nucleotide sequence: TGTGCCAGCAGAAGATGGGGACAGCTGAACACTGAAGCTTTCTTT.

This clonotype was found many times. The rearrangement uses TRBV29-1 and TRBJ2-7, with D perhaps being TRBD1 or TRBD2 (6 bases each). The ends were cut back, 2 bases at V and 4 bases at J, with 9 bases in the middle. The CDR3 runs 12 residues. Per germline, CDR1 SQVTM and CDR2 ANQGSEA. CDR3 amino acids: CSVELGGYEQYF. The CDR3 DNA sequence: TGCAGCGTTGAACTAGGGGGGTACGAGCAGTACTTC.

The rearrangement links TRBV28 to TRBJ1-1; D call uncertain. Germline V gene sequence: CDR1 MDHEN, CDR2 SYDVKM. V was pared by 1 base and J by 8 bases, with 8 bases between. CDR3 length: 12 residues. Here the CDR3 DNA reads TGTGCCAGCAGTTTATCGTCCCAGGAAGCTTTCTTT. This translates into CASSLSSQEAFF.

The sample holds a few counts of this clonotype. CDR3 loop: CASSRGGFAETQYF. The DNA of the CDR3 is TGTGCCAGCAGCCGGGGAGGGTTTGCGGAGACCCAGTACTTC. This sequence joins TRBV6-5 and TRBJ2-5; TRBD2 matches 7 bases. The CDR3 covers 14 residues. J was trimmed by 5 bases and V by 6 bases; bases with no gene match: 9. Germline V gives CDR1 MNHEY, CDR2 SVGAGI.

This clonotype was counted a few times. The chain couples TRBV5-1 to TRBJ2-1, with TRBD2 identical over 7 bases. Trimming cost V 4 bases and J 10 bases; bases outside gene matches: 8. Germline values: CDR1 SGHRS, CDR2 YFSETQ. The CDR3 loop spans 13 amino acids. This CDR3 reads CASSRGEVEEQFF. DNA of the CDR3: TGCGCCAGCAGCCGGGGGGAGGTGGAAGAGCAGTTCTTC.

This clonotype was counted ten times or more. The genes are TRBV4-3 and TRBJ2-2; 8 bases are a match to TRBD2. Germline V lookup: CDR1 LGHNA, CDR2 YSLEER. With 0 bases clipped from V and 4 bases from J, the junction kept 10 bases outside the gene matches. The CDR3 runs to 18 residues. The CDR3 DNA reads TGCGCCAGCAGCCAAGAGCGACTAGCGCCCCTCGCCACCGGGGAGCTGTTTTTT. Translated, it gives CASSQERLAPLATGELFF.

The J gene is TRBJ2-7, the V gene TRBV6-2 or TRBV6-3; a weak D match, TRBD1 (5 bases). The CDR3 is 16 amino acids. Per germline, CDR1 MNHEY and CDR2 SVGEGT. V lost 2 bases and J 0 bases, leaving 14 bases between the germline ends. The CDR3 loop reads CASSYGKGVDSYEQYV. The DNA for the CDR3 is TGTGCCAGCAGTTACGGAAAAGGGGTCGACTCCTACGAGCAGTACGTC.

This chain links TRBV4-1 with TRBJ2-1; 9 nucleotides line up with TRBD1. The germline gives CDR1 MGHRA, CDR2 YSYEKL. V dropped 4 bases and J dropped 3; count of bases not matched to a gene: 7. The CDR3 extends over 16 amino acids. The CDR3 coding sequence is TGCGCCAGCAGCCCTGGGACAGGGCCGTACTACAATGAGCAGTTCTTC. Translation: CASSPGTGPYYNEQFF.

This sequence joins TRBV11-1 and TRBJ1-1, with TRBD1 matching over 10 bases. The CDR3 is 17 residues long. V gave up 3 bases and J gave up 1 base; unmatched junction bases: 8. CDR1 SGHAT and CDR2 FQDESV come from the germline V gene (reference sequence). The CDR3 is CASSFRDRGIQNTEAFF. The CDR3 nucleotides read TGTGCCAGCAGCTTCCGGGACAGGGGAATTCAGAACACTGAAGCTTTCTTT.